This T cell receptor (beta chain) was sequenced during a study of T cells after yellow fever vaccination. General observations from the study: The study re-detected most primary-vaccination clones after the booster (around 96% CD4, 85% to 90% CD8).

MiXCR was run by TCRdb on the 5' RACE reads, yielding one entry per CDR3 protein. The top ten hold under 20% of the sample, which has a few hundred thousand distinct CDR3 sequences, 7% to 10% seen once. Many counts were recorded for this clonotype. Its target is unknown. Germline CDR1 is MNHNS and CDR2 is SASEGT. This CDR3 region has 15 residues. Trimming took 5 bases from V and 10 from J; bases not matched to a gene: 11. The TCR originated in a man in his late teens or twenties who received the YFV17D yellow fever vaccine. V is TRBV6-1 and J is TRBJ1-5; 10 nucleotides agree with TRBD1. The sample consisted of PBMCs, taken about 41 days after the first yellow fever vaccination. The CDR3: CASSRGGQGVYPQHF. CDR3 nucleotide sequence: TGTGCCAGCAGTCGAGGAGGACAGGGGGTATATCCCCAGCATTTT.